The 21 T cell receptor beta chains presented below share a single source sample, sequenced in a study of T cells after yellow fever vaccination. TCRdb redid the calling of the 5' RACE reads with MiXCR, one entry per CDR3 protein. The sample has roughly 260,000 distinct CDR3 sequences, 10% to 15% seen once. Sequences were derived from CD4+ T cells sorted from PBMCs, sampled 45 days after the yellow fever booster vaccination. These receptors all stem from a man aged 25-45 years who received the YFV17D yellow fever vaccine.

CDR3 residues: CATKEPSGNTIYF. The CDR3 nucleotides are TGTGCCACCAAGGAGCCCTCTGGAAACACCATATATTTT. The chain uses TRBV10-3 and TRBJ1-3; D is uncertain. Germline values: CDR1 ENHRY, CDR2 SYGVKD. V was shortened by 10 bases and J by 0 bases, with 10 bases between the two germline ends. The CDR3 runs 13 residues.

This clonotype was detected only a few times. This chain uses TRBV6-5 with TRBJ2-2, with D perhaps TRBD1 (6 bases). Trimming left V 2 bases short and J 6 bases short, with 13 bases between. Per the germline V gene, CDR1 is MNHEY and CDR2 is SVGAGI. There are 15 residues in the CDR3. The CDR3 DNA follows: TGTGCCAGCAGTTACACGTACAGGGCCCCCGGGGAGCTGTTTTTT. This encodes CASSYTYRAPGELFF.

In this sample, this clonotype turned up a few times. The chain has TRBV6-5 and TRBJ2-4; D is uncertain. The CDR3 is 15 amino acids. Germline CDR1 and CDR2: MNHEY and SVGAGI. Trimming shortened V by 2 bases and J by 4 bases, and 12 bases separated the two germline ends. The chain's CDR3 is CASSYNGQGKNIQYF. The DNA for the CDR3 is TGTGCCAGCAGTTACAATGGCCAAGGGAAAAACATTCAGTACTTC.

This clonotype was observed a handful of times. The chain joins TRBV9 to TRBJ2-2, with TRBD2 matching 10 bases. Germline loops: CDR1 SGDLS, CDR2 YYNGEE. The CDR3 sequence is 14 residues long. V was pared by 1 base and J by 6 bases, with 0 bases of the junction left unmatched. CDR3 sequence reads: CASSVLAGAGELFF. CDR3 coding DNA: TGTGCCAGCAGCGTACTAGCGGGAGCCGGGGAGCTGTTTTTT.

The rearrangement links TRBV11-2 to TRBJ2-1; 12 bases are a match to TRBD2. CDR3 length: 11 amino acids. With 6 bases clipped from V and 15 bases from J, the junction kept 3 bases outside the gene matches. Germline V lookup: CDR1 SGHAT, CDR2 FQNNGV. DNA for the CDR3: TGTGCCAGCAGGACTAGCGGGAGTCCGTTCTTC. Translation: CASRTSGSPFF.

This clonotype was seen a handful of times. The chain employs TRBV12-3 or TRBV12-4 and TRBJ2-1; D not resolved. V was trimmed by 1 base and J by 13 bases, leaving 11 bases between them. The CDR3 covers 12 residues. CDR3 sequence: CASSLGTPAQFF. The CDR3 DNA is TGTGCCAGCAGTTTAGGGACGCCGGCCCAGTTCTTC.

The rearrangement joins TRBV28 to TRBJ2-7, with a tentative D call TRBD2 (6 bases). Trimming shortened V by 5 bases and J by 7 bases, and 15 bases separated the two germline ends. The CDR3 is made up of 13 amino acids. Germline CDR1 reads MDHEN; CDR2 reads SYDVKM. CDR3 sequence (DNA): TGTGCCAGCAGTCTTGTTAGGGCGGGGGAGCAGTACTTC. It yields the protein CASSLVRAGEQYF.

This chain links TRBV10-3 with TRBJ2-4, with D possibly called TRBD1 or TRBD2 (5 bases each). This CDR3 is 14 amino acids long. Germline CDR1 is ENHRY and CDR2 is SYGVKD. V dropped 4 bases and J dropped 8 bases, with 15 bases sitting between them. CDR3: CAISGGDLGDIQYF. The CDR3 DNA is TGTGCCATCAGTGGGGGAGACCTGGGGGACATTCAGTACTTC.

This clonotype was seen ten or more times. A junction end diverges from the germline sequence, so it may reflect a read error. The CDR3 region has the DNA TGTGCCAGCAGCTCTTATCGCGGGAGGGCCTCCAACGAGCAGTACTTC. Amino acids: CASSSYRGRASNEQYF. The rearrangement links TRBV7-9 to TRBJ2-7, with 9 nucleotides matching TRBD2. There are 16 residues in the CDR3. CDR1 is SEHNR, CDR2 FQNEAQ, per germline (reference sequence).

The chain has TRBV20-1 and TRBJ2-3; D may correspond to TRBD1 or TRBD2 (5 bases each). Deletions cut 0 bases from V and 4 bases from J, with 17 bases between. This CDR3 has 16 amino acids. Germline lookup yields CDR1 DFQATT and CDR2 SNEGSKA (reference sequence). CDR3 bases: TGCAGTGCTAGAGACTCCGGGACCGCTGCCCCAGATACGCAGTATTTT. Protein: CSARDSGTAAPDTQYF.

The sample holds a few counts of this clonotype. The V call is TRBV5-1, the J call TRBJ2-2; 10 bases match TRBD1. Trimming cost V 2 bases and J 7 bases; bases outside gene matches: 20. Germline CDR1 reads SGHRS; CDR2 reads YFSETQ. CDR3 size: 20 residues. The CDR3 DNA is TGCGCCAGCAGCTTCCCGAAGGGACAGGGGAGTTTGTCAGCGGGCGGGGAGCTGTTTTTT. It encodes CASSFPKGQGSLSAGGELFF.

The chain employs TRBV28 and TRBJ1-6; D is undetermined. The CDR3 totals 13 residues. CDR1 and CDR2 from the germline V gene are MDHEN and SYDVKM. Trimming took 10 bases from V and 7 from J, leaving 14 bases between them. This chain's CDR3 is CATRRVGNSPLHF. CDR3 sequence (DNA): TGTGCCACCAGACGGGTCGGAAATTCACCCCTCCACTTT.

The chain is built from TRBV7-9 and TRBJ1-5; 8 bases line up with TRBD1. Germline V gene sequence: CDR1 SEHNR, CDR2 FQNEAQ (reference sequence). V was pared by 6 bases and J by 0 bases, with 10 bases of the junction left unmatched. The CDR3 covers 17 residues. The CDR3: CASSTDRVGPSNQPQHF. The CDR3 DNA follows: TGTGCCAGCAGTACGGACAGGGTAGGACCTAGCAATCAGCCCCAGCATTTT.

V gene TRBV12-3 or TRBV12-4 combines with J gene TRBJ1-5, with D perhaps matching TRBD1 (5 bases). The CDR3 runs 14 residues. The V gene lost 3 bases and the J gene lost 6 bases, with 12 bases spanning the gap. The CDR3 DNA reads TGTGCCAGCAGTTTGCATCAGGGCGGTCAGCCCCAGCATTTT. This encodes CASSLHQGGQPQHF.

The genes are TRBV25-1 and TRBJ2-1; D unresolved. Trimming left V 6 bases short and J 4 bases short, with 13 bases between. CDR3 length: 14 residues. Germline CDR1 reads MGHDK; CDR2 reads SYGVNS. The CDR3 bases are TGTGCCAGCAGGAGACCGGGTTCTTACAATGAGCAGTTCTTC. It codes for CASRRPGSYNEQFF.

This chain links TRBV18 with TRBJ1-1; D possibly corresponds to TRBD1 (6 bases). The CDR3 sequence is 15 residues long. V lost 4 bases and J 1 base, leaving 13 bases between the germline ends. Per germline, CDR1 KGHSH and CDR2 LQKENI. The DNA of the CDR3 is TGTGCCAGCTCACTACAGGGTGCAGGGAACACTGAAGCTTTCTTT. Translated, it gives CASSLQGAGNTEAFF.

This clonotype was detected only a few times. The chain carries TRBV20-1 and TRBJ2-1; D gene unclear. The CDR3 sequence is 16 residues long. V lost 0 bases to trimming and J lost 0 bases, with 12 bases between them. Germline CDR1 DFQATT, CDR2 SNEGSKA (reference sequence). The CDR3 sequence is CSARDSRLRSYNEQFF. CDR3 in DNA: TGCAGTGCTAGAGATTCCCGGCTACGCTCCTACAATGAGCAGTTCTTC.

This chain links TRBV7-2 with TRBJ2-3, with D unresolved. Between the trimmed V and J ends, which lost 7 bases and 6 bases, there was a span of 11 bases. The V gene's germline CDR1 is SGHTA and CDR2 FQGNSA. There are 12 residues in the CDR3. CDR3 residues: CASTPRLDTQYF. The DNA for the CDR3 is TGTGCCAGCACCCCCCGTCTCGATACGCAGTATTTT.

This clonotype was recorded many times. The gene calls are TRBV10-3 and TRBJ2-7, with D possibly being TRBD1 or TRBD2 (6 bases each). This CDR3 region has 15 residues. Trimming stripped 4 bases from V and 5 bases from J, with 18 bases between. Germline V gives CDR1 ENHRY, CDR2 SYGVKD. The CDR3 DNA reads TGTGCCATCAGTGCCGCCGCTGAGGGGGGCAACGAGCAGTACTTC. It yields the protein CAISAAAEGGNEQYF.

The gene calls are TRBV5-6 and TRBJ2-1; 11 bases fit TRBD2. Germline V CDR1 and CDR2: SGHDT, YYEEEE. V shed 0 bases and J 4 bases; nucleotides not matched to a gene: 12. The CDR3 runs to 19 residues. The CDR3 DNA reads TGTGCCAGCAGCTTGGCCGCACTAGCGGGAGCCAGATATTACAATGAGCAGTTCTTC. This codes for CASSLAALAGARYYNEQFF.

The chain couples TRBV20-1 to TRBJ2-7; 11 bases are a match to TRBD1. The junction had 5 bases not matched to a gene; V was cut back by 3 bases and J by 7 bases. The CDR3 is 13 residues long. The germline V gene has CDR1 DFQATT and CDR2 SNEGSKA (reference sequence). Written as DNA, the CDR3 is TGCAGTGCTAGGGACAGGGGGCAAGGGGAGCAGTACTTC. Protein product: CSARDRGQGEQYF.